This entry lists 2 T cell receptor beta chains sequenced from one sample in a study of shared clonotypes between healthy human individuals. Sequenced by immunoSEQ multiplex PCR; TCRdb stores in-frame clones only, minus some. This table has 1.5 million to 1.9 million clones, nearly 99% appearing once. Source material: naive CD4+ T cells sorted from blood. Described subset: CD45RA+ positively selected. The receptors here all came from a man younger than 45 in good health.

The chain employs TRBV27 and TRBJ1-5; D might be TRBD1 (6 bases). Deletions cut 6 bases from V and 9 bases from J, with 27 bases between. Germline CDR1 and CDR2: MNHEY and SMNVEV (reference sequence). This CDR3 is 17 amino acids long. The CDR3 sequence is CASRQFLGGGASSPQHF. The CDR3, as DNA: TGTGCCAGCAGACAGTTCCTGGGCGGGGGCGCTTCGTCGCCCCAGCATTTT.

This sequence joins TRBV9 and TRBJ1-2; TRBD1 matches 9 bases. CDR3 length equals 16 residues. Germline-derived CDR1 and CDR2 are SGDLS and YYNGEE. V shed 4 bases, J shed 6 bases, and the junction held 13 bases outside the gene matches. This CDR3 is CASSTRPGQGGNGYTF. The CDR3, as DNA: TGTGCCAGCAGCACACGGCCGGGACAGGGAGGGAATGGCTACACCTTC.